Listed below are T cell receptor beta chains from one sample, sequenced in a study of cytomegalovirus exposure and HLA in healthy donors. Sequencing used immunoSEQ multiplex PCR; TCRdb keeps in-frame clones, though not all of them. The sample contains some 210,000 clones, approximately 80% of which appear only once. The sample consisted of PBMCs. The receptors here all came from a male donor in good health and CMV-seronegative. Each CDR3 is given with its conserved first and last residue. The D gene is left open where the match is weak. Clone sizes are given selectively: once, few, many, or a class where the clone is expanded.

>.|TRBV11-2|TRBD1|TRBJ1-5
TGTGCCAGCAGCCCAGGGGGATGGACGAATCAGCCCCAGCATTTT
CASSPGGWTNQPQHF
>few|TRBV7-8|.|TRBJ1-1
TGTGCCAGCCGATCCGGACACTTGAACACTGAAGCTTTCTTT
CASRSGHLNTEAFF
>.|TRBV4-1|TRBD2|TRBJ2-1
TGCGCCAGCAGCCAAGTGGCTAGCGGGGGCAGTGAGCAGTTCTTC
CASSQVASGGSEQFF
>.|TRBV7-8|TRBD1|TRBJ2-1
TGTGCCAGCAGCATACAGGGGGTGCCCTACAATGAGCAGTTCTTC
CASSIQGVPYNEQFF
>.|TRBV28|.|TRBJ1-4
TGTGCCAGCAGTTTGGGGGGGCGAGGGCTTTGGGAAAAACTGTTTTTT
CASSLGGRGLWEKLFF
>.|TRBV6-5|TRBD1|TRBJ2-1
TGTGCCAGCAGTTTACGTCACAGGGGTGAGCAGTTCTTC
CASSLRHRGEQFF
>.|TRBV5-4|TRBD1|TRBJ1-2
TGTGCCAGCAGCCCCGGGACAGGGAGCATCTATGGCTACACCTTC
CASSPGTGSIYGYTF
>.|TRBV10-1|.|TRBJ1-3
TGCGCCAGCAGTGGGCAGTCCTCTGGAAACACCATATATTTT
CASSGQSSGNTIYF
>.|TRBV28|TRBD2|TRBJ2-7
TGTGCCAGCAGCCAACGACTAGCGGGAGTGTCCTACGAGCAGTACTTC
CASSQRLAGVSYEQYF
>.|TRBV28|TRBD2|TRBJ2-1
TGTGCCGGGGGGGAGGGCTCCTACAATGAGCAGTTCTTC
CAGGEGSYNEQFF
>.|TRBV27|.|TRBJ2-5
TGTGCCAGCAGTGTCCGTGGGGTGAGGGCAGAGACCCAGTACTTC
CASSVRGVRAETQYF
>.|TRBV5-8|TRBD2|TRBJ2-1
TGTGCCAGCAGCCCAAGGACTAGCGGGAGGTATTGGCAGTTCTTC
CASSPRTSGRYWQFF
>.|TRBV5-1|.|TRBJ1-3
TGCGCCAGCAGCCGAGACGGAGGAACTGGAAACACCATATATTTT
CASSRDGGTGNTIYF
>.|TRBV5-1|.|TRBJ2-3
TGCGCCAGCAGCTTGGAGATAACTAGCACAGATACGCAGTATTTT
CASSLEITSTDTQYF
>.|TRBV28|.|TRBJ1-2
TGTGCCAGCAGTTCCCCTTCGACAGGAAACTATGGCTACACCTTC
CASSSPSTGNYGYTF
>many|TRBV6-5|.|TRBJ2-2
TGTGCCAGCAGTTACTCGGGCGTAGGGAACACCGGGGAGCTGTTTTTT
CASSYSGVGNTGELFF
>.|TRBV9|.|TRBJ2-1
TGTGCCAGCAGCGTAGGACTCCCGGGGGACTACAATGAGCAGTTCTTC
CASSVGLPGDYNEQFF
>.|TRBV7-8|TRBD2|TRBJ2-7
TGTGCCAGCAGCTTAGCGCAAGGACTAGCGGGAGCTTACGGGCAGTACTTC
CASSLAQGLAGAYGQYF
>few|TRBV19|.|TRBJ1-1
TGTGCCAGTAGTCAGGAGAGCGGGTTAGTGGGCACTGAAGCTTTCTTT
CASSQESGLVGTEAFF
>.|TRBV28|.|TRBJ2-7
TGTGCCAGCAGTTCTTCCTCCTACTACGAGCAGTACTTC
CASSSSSYYEQYF
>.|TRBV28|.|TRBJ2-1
TGTGCCAGCAGTTTAACTAGCTCCTACAATGAGCAGTTCTTC
CASSLTSSYNEQFF
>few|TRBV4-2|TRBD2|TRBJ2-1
TGTGCCAGCAGCCAAGAGCGGGGGAGCTCCTACAATGAGCAGTTCTTC
CASSQERGSSYNEQFF
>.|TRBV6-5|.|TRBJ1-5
TGTGCCAGCAGTTACTTAGGGGGCAATCAGCCCCAGCATTTT
CASSYLGGNQPQHF
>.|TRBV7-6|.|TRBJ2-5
TGTGCCAGCAGCTTCGGGGTTCAAGAGACCCAGTACTTC
CASSFGVQETQYF
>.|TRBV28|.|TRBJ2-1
TGTGCCAGCAGTCCCCTGAGATGGAATGAGCAGTTCTTC
CASSPLRWNEQFF
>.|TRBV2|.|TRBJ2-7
TGTGCCAGCACTAGACAGGAACCCTACGAGCAGTACTTC
CASTRQEPYEQYF
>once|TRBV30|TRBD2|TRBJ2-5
TGTGCCTGGAGTCCCCCCCTAGCGGGAGTGGAGACCCAGTACTTC
CAWSPPLAGVETQYF
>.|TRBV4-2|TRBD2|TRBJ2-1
TGTGCCAGCAGCCAAGAGCGGCTAGCGGCCTACAATGAGCAGTTCTTC
CASSQERLAAYNEQFF
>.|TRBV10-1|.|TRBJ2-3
TGCGCCAGCAGCGACGTTCGGAGAAGCACAGATACGCAGTATTTT
CASSDVRRSTDTQYF
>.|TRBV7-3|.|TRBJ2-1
TGTGCCAGCAGTCTAGGGGGACGTAGCAATGAGCAGTTCTTC
CASSLGGRSNEQFF
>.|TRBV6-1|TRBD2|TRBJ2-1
TGTGCCAGCAGCACTAGCGCTTTACTTGAGCAGTTCTTC
CASSTSALLEQFF
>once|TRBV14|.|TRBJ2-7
TGTGCCAGCAGCCAAGGCGACAGCTACGAGCAGTACTTC
CASSQGDSYEQYF
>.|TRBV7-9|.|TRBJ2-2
TGTGCCAGCAGCCCTAGGTGGCTGGGAGACACCGGGGAGCTGTTTTTT
CASSPRWLGDTGELFF
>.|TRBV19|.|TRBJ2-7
TGTGCCAGTAGTATAGATGTCATGTCTCGGGGTTACGAGCAGTACTTC
CASSIDVMSRGYEQYF
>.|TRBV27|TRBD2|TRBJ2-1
TGTGCCAGCAGTTCTCCGGGACTAGCGGGAACCTACAATGAGCAGTTCTTC
CASSSPGLAGTYNEQFF
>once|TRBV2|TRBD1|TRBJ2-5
TGTGCCAGCAACCCGGGGACAGGGGAGACCCAGTACTTC
CASNPGTGETQYF
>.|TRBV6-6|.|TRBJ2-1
TGTGCCAGCAGCCCTTGGACTGGTAACGGGCGCAATGAGCAGTTCTTC
CASSPWTGNGRNEQFF
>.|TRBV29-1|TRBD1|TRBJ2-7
TGCAGCGTCCGGACAGGGGTGTACGGCGAGCAGTACTTC
CSVRTGVYGEQYF
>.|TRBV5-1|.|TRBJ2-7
TGCGCCAGCAGCAGGGGCGCAACCTACGAGCAGTACTTC
CASSRGATYEQYF
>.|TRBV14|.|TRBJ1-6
TGTGCCAGCAGCCAAGAGAGTTATAATTCACCCCTCCACTTT
CASSQESYNSPLHF
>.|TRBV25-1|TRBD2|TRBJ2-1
TGTGCCAGCAGTGAAGGACTAGTAGTCTACAATGAGCAGTTCTTC
CASSEGLVVYNEQFF
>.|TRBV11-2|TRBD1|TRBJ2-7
TGTGCCAGCAGCTTTGGGGACAGGGGGTACGAGCAGTACTTC
CASSFGDRGYEQYF
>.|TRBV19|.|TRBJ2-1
TGTGCCAGTAGTGCAGGAGACAGCTACAATGAGCAGTTCTTC
CASSAGDSYNEQFF
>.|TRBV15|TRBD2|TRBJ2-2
TGTGCCACCAGCAGAGATACCGGGACTAGCGGGACCGGGGAGCTGTTTTTT
CATSRDTGTSGTGELFF
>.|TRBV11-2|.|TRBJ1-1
TGTGCCAGCAGCCAAAAGTCGGGGAGCGCTGAAGCTTTCTTT
CASSQKSGSAEAFF
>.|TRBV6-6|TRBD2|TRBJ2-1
TGTGCCAGCAGTCCCTATCCGGGACTAGTACGGGATGAGCAGTTCTTC
CASSPYPGLVRDEQFF
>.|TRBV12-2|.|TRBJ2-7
TGTGCAAGTCGCTTAGCGCGGGGCGGGAGGACTGTCTACGAGCAGTACTTC
CASRLARGGRTVYEQYF
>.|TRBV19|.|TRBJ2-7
TGTGCCAGTAGGCTGGCAGAGGGGGCCTACGAGCAGTACTTC
CASRLAEGAYEQYF
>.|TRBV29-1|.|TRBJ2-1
TGCAGCGTTGAGCCCGCGGGTGCGAATGAGCAGTTCTTC
CSVEPAGANEQFF
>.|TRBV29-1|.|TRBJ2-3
TGCAGCCACGAAGGGAGGACAGATACGCAGTATTTT
CSHEGRTDTQYF